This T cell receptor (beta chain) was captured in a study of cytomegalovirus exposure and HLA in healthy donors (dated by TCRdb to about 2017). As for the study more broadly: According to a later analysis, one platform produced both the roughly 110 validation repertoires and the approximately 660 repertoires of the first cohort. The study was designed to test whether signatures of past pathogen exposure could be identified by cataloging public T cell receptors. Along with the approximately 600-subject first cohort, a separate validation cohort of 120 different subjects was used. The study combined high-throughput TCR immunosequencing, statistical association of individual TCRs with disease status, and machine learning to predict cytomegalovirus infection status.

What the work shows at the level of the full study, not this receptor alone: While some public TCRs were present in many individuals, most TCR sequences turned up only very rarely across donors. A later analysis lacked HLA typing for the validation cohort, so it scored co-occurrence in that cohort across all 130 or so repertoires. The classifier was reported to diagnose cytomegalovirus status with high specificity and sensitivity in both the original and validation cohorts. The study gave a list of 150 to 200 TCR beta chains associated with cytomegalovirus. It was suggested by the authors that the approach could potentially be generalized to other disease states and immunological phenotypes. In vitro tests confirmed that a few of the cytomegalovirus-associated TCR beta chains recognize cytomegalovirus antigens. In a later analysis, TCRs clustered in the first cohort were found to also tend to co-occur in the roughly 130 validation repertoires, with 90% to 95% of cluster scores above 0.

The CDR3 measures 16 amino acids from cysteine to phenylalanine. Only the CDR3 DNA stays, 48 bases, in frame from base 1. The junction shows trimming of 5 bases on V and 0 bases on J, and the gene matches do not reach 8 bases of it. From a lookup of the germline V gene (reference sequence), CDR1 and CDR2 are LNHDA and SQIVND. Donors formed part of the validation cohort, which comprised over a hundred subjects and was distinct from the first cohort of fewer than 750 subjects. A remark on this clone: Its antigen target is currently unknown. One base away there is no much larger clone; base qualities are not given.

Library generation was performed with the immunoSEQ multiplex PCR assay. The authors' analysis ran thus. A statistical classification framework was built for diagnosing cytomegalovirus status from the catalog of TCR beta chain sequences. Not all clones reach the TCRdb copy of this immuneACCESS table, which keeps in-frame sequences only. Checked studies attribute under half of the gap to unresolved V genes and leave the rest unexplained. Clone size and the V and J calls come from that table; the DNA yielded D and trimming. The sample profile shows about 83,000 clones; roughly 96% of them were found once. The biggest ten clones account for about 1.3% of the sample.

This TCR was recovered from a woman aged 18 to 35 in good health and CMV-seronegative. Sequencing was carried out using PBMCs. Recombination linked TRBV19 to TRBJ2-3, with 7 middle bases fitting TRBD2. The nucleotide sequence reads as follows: TGTGCCAGTAGTTCCTCTAGCGGCTCTAGCACAGATACGCAGTATTTT. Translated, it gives CASSSSSGSSTDTQYF.